Shown below are 16 T cell receptor beta chains from a single sample sequenced in a study of cytomegalovirus exposure and HLA in healthy donors. The PCR employed 60 Vbeta primers together with 13 Jbeta primers. Only in-frame clones appear in the TCRdb table, and some are missing; sequencing was by immunoSEQ multiplex PCR. The sample carries under 150,000 clones, around 72% recorded once. Specimen: PBMCs. The receptors derive from a woman younger than 30 in good health and CMV-seronegative.

The gene calls are TRBV18 and TRBJ1-1; D gene unclear. Germline V CDR1 and CDR2: KGHSH, LQKENI. The CDR3 totals 14 residues. V was shortened by 2 bases and J by 2 bases, with 9 bases between the two germline ends. The CDR3 DNA follows: TGTGCCAGCTCACCAAGAGAGGCCAACACTGAAGCTTTCTTT. Its translation is CASSPREANTEAFF.

This chain joins TRBV4-1 and TRBJ1-1, with 7 bases that match TRBD1. V was clipped by 1 base and J by 4 bases; unmatched bases: 6. This CDR3 is 15 amino acids long. Germline-derived CDR1 and CDR2 are MGHRA and YSYEKL. This chain's CDR3 is CASSQVDRLSTEAFF. The CDR3 bases are TGCGCCAGCAGCCAAGTGGACAGGCTTAGCACTGAAGCTTTCTTT.

This clone occurred a few times. The chain has TRBV19 and TRBJ2-3; 7 nucleotides match TRBD1. This CDR3 has 15 residues. In germline, CDR1 is LNHDA, CDR2 SQIVND (reference sequence). The V gene end was trimmed by 5 bases and the J gene end by 2 bases; junction bases not matched to a gene: 7. The CDR3 here is CASSAGGRVTDTQYF. The CDR3, as DNA: TGTGCCAGTAGTGCAGGGGGAAGGGTCACAGATACGCAGTATTTT.

Turning to this clone: The junction departs from germline at one end; a sequencing error may be responsible. This sequence joins TRBV12-5 and TRBJ1-2; a weak D match, TRBD1 (5 bases). The CDR3 contains 11 residues. CDR1 and CDR2 (germline): LGHNT, FRNRAP. The CDR3 DNA reads TGTGCTAGTGGTTCCCTCTTCCGGGGGAACTTC. Translated: CASGSLFRGNF.

This clone was seen a handful of times. The rearrangement joins TRBV30 to TRBJ1-5; D may be TRBD1 (6 bases). This CDR3 contains 13 residues. Trimming cost V 2 bases and J 4 bases, with 9 bases left between them. Germline-derived CDR1 and CDR2 are GTSNPN and SVGIG (reference sequence). CDR3 in DNA: TGTGCCTGGAGTCTAAGGGGGAATCAGCCCCAGCATTTT. It codes for CAWSLRGNQPQHF.

The gene calls are TRBV29-1 and TRBJ1-1; 7 bases map to TRBD1. The CDR3 spans 13 residues. V lost 8 bases to trimming and J lost 1 base; unmatched junction nucleotides: 7. Looked up from germline, CDR1 is SQVTM and CDR2 is ANQGSEA. CDR3 sequence: CSIAGTANTEAFF. The CDR3 bases are TGCAGCATCGCCGGGACAGCGAACACTGAAGCTTTCTTT.

This chain links TRBV4-1 with TRBJ2-1; 12 positions agree with TRBD2. The length of the CDR3 is 15 residues. Per the germline V gene, CDR1 is MGHRA and CDR2 is YSYEKL. V was clipped by 2 bases and J by 10 bases; unmatched bases: 6. CDR3 DNA: TGCGCCAGCAGCCAACCGACTAGCGGGAGTTGGGAGCAGTTCTTC. It specifies CASSQPTSGSWEQFF.

This CDR3 reads CASSPAWTGGNTIYF. The CDR3 bases are TGTGCCAGCAGTCCGGCGTGGACAGGCGGAAACACCATATATTTT. The gene calls are TRBV27 and TRBJ1-3, with TRBD1 matching 7 bases. J was trimmed by 4 bases and V by 5 bases; bases with no gene match: 8. The germline V gene has CDR1 MNHEY and CDR2 SMNVEV (reference sequence). CDR3 size: 15 residues.

The rearrangement links TRBV7-6 to TRBJ2-2; D is possibly TRBD1 (5 bases). CDR3 length: 15 amino acids. CDR1 is SGHVS, CDR2 FNYEAQ, per germline. Deletions cut 1 base from V and 3 bases from J, with 9 bases between. The CDR3 region is CASSLGATDTGELFF. In DNA, the CDR3 is TGTGCCAGCAGCTTAGGGGCGACAGACACCGGGGAGCTGTTTTTT.

The chain is built from TRBV5-6 and TRBJ2-1; 9 bases are shared with TRBD1. This CDR3 is 17 amino acids long. With V trimmed by 3 bases and J by 3 bases, 10 bases remained unmatched. Germline values: CDR1 SGHDT, CDR2 YYEEEE. The CDR3 loop is CASSYWTGATLYNEQFF. The CDR3, as DNA: TGTGCCAGCAGCTACTGGACAGGGGCGACCCTCTACAATGAGCAGTTCTTC.

The chain couples TRBV19 to TRBJ1-5, with TRBD1 as a possible D gene (6 bases). The germline V gene has CDR1 LNHDA and CDR2 SQIVND (reference sequence). The CDR3 consists of 14 residues. The ends were cut back, 3 bases at V and 4 bases at J, with 10 bases in the middle. The CDR3 here is CASSIRGGNQPQHF. The CDR3 nucleotides read TGTGCCAGTAGTATTAGGGGGGGAAATCAGCCCCAGCATTTT.

The chain couples TRBV6-1 to TRBJ2-1; the D gene is possibly TRBD1 (5 bases). The CDR3 spans 15 residues. Trimming shortened V by 6 bases and J by 7 bases, and 19 bases separated the two germline ends. Looked up from germline, CDR1 is MNHNS and CDR2 is SASEGT. The CDR3 sequence: CASSPTVGARNEQFF. CDR3 coding DNA: TGTGCCAGCAGCCCAACGGTAGGGGCGCGTAATGAGCAGTTCTTC.

J is TRBJ2-3 and V is TRBV6-5; tentative D call: TRBD2 (7 bases). V lost 2 bases, J lost 5 bases, and 11 bases lay in between. This CDR3 has 14 amino acids. Germline CDR1 is MNHEY and CDR2 is SVGAGI. CDR3 coding DNA: TGTGCCAGCAGTTACGGGGGGGCCGAAGATACGCAGTATTTT. Translating it yields CASSYGGAEDTQYF.

This clone was seen a handful of times. CDR3 sequence reads: CASSSSGEQYF. The CDR3 region has the DNA TGTGCCAGCAGCTCCTCGGGAGAGCAGTACTTC. V gene TRBV13 combines with J gene TRBJ2-7, with a weak D call TRBD2 (5 bases). Trimming left V 4 bases short and J 7 bases short, with 8 bases between. There are 11 residues in the CDR3. Germline CDR1 PRHDT, CDR2 FYEKMQ (reference sequence).

This rearrangement joins TRBV27 to TRBJ1-1, with a possible D match to TRBD1 (5 bases). CDR1 is MNHEY and CDR2 is SMNVEV in the germline V gene (reference sequence). The CDR3 runs to 13 residues. Trimming pared 4 bases from V and 4 bases from J, leaving 10 bases between. CDR3 sequence (DNA): TGTGCCAGCAGTTGGGGACTGCGCACTGAAGCTTTCTTT. Its translation: CASSWGLRTEAFF.

This CDR3 is CASSLGLAGGPEQYF. The CDR3 DNA reads as TGTGCCAGCAGCCTGGGACTAGCGGGAGGCCCCGAGCAGTACTTC. This rearrangement joins TRBV5-5 to TRBJ2-7; 15 bases match TRBD2. The CDR3 has 15 residues. Trimming removed 4 bases from V and 6 bases from J; junction bases left unmatched: 5. Germline V gene sequence: CDR1 SGHKS, CDR2 YYEKEE (reference sequence).